This T cell receptor (beta chain) was found in a study of spatial heterogeneity in lung cancer. Trimming took off 0 bases at V and 5 bases at J, with 16 bases between the two ends. Germline loops: CDR1 DFQATT, CDR2 SNEGSKA (reference sequence). The CDR3 totals 15 residues. MiXCR, run by TCRdb on the 5' RACE reads, gives a single entry per CDR3 protein. The sample carries about 10,000 distinct CDR3 sequences, approximately 6.1% recorded once. Time point given: sample taken at primary tumor resection. The donors were about 67 patients with non-small cell lung cancer that was early-stage and untreated. The input material, whole RNA from tumor, nontumor lung or frozen PBMC, was sequenced unsorted. This clonotype was recorded many times.

The origin of this receptor is a male donor with early-stage non-small cell lung cancer. J is TRBJ1-1 and V is TRBV20-1, with D hard to call. Sequenced here: normal lung tissue next to the tumor, sampled at surgery. The CDR3 DNA sequence: TGCAGTGCTAGAGATCCCAGCCCCGCGGGGACTGAAGCTTTCTTT. Its protein product is CSARDPSPAGTEAFF.